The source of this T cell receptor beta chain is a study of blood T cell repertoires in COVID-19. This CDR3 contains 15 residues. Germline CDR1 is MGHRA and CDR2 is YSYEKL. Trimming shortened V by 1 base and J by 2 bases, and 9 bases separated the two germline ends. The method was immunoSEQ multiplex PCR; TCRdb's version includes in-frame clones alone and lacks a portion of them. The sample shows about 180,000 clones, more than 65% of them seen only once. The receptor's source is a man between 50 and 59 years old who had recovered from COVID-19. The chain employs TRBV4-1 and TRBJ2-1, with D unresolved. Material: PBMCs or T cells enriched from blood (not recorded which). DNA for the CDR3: TGCGCCAGCAGCCAAGGAACAGCCGCCTACAATGAGCAGTTCTTC. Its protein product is CASSQGTAAYNEQFF.